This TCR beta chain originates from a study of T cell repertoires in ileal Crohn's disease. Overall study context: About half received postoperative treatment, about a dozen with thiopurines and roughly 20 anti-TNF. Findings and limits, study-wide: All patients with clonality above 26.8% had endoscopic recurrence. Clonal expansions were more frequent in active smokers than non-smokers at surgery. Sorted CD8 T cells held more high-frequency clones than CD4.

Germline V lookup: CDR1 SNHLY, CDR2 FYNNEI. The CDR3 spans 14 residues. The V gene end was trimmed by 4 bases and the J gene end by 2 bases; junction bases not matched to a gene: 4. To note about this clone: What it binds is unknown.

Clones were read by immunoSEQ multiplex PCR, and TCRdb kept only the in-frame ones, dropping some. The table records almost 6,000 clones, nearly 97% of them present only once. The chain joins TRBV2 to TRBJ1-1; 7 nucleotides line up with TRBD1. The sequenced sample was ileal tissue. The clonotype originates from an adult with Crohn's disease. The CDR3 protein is CASSAQGPNTEAFF. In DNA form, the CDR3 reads TGTGCCAGCAGTGCACAGGGGCCAAACACTGAAGCTTTCTTT.